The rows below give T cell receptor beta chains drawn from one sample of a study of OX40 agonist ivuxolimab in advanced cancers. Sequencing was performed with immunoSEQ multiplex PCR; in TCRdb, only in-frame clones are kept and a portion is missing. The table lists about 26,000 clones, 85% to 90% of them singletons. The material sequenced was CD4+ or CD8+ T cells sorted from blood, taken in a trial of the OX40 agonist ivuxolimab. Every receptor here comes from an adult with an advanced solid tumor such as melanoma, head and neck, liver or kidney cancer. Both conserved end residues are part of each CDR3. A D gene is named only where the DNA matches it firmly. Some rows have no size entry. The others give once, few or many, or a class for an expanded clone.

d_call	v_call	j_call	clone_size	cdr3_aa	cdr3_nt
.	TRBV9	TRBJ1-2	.	CASSARRGSSYGYTF	TGTGCCAGCAGCGCCAGGAGGGGCAGTAGCTATGGCTACACCTTC
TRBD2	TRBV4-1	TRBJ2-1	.	CASSQDPSGRAFNEQFF	TGCGCCAGCAGCCAAGATCCGAGCGGGAGGGCCTTCAATGAGCAGTTCTTC
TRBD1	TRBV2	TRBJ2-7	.	CASRAGQGGRYEQYF	TGTGCCAGCAGAGCTGGACAGGGGGGACGGTACGAGCAGTACTTC
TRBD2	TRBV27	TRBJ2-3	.	CASSLAVSTDTQYF	TGTGCCAGCAGTCTAGCGGTTAGCACAGATACGCAGTATTTT
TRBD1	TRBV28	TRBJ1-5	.	CASRLGTGRNQPQHF	TGTGCCAGCAGACTAGGGACAGGGAGAAATCAGCCCCAGCATTTT
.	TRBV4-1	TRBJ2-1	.	CASSPTVSYNEQFF	TGCGCCAGCAGCCCGACAGTGTCCTACAATGAGCAGTTCTTC
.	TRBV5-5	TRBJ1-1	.	CASSLRQGDTEAFF	TGTGCCAGCAGCTTGAGACAAGGGGACACTGAAGCTTTCTTT
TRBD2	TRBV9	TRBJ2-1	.	CASSVEGGTSFNEQFF	TGTGCCAGCAGCGTAGAAGGAGGGACTAGCTTCAATGAGCAGTTCTTC
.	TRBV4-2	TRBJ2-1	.	CASSQAGNEQFF	TGTGCCAGCAGCCAAGCTGGGAATGAGCAGTTCTTC
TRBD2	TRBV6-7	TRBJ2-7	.	CASSRTSGSSYEQYF	TGTGCCAGCAGTCGGACTAGCGGGAGCTCCTACGAGCAGTACTTC
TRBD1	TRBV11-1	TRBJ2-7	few	CASSPGTGFYEQYF	TGTGCCAGCAGCCCCGGGACAGGGTTCTACGAGCAGTACTTC
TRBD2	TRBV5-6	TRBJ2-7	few	CASSRGGSPYEQYF	TGTGCCAGCAGCCGGGGGGGCTCGCCCTACGAGCAGTACTTC
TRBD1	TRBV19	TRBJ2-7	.	CASSMATGVSYEQYF	TGTGCCAGTAGTATGGCGACAGGGGTCTCCTACGAGCAGTACTTC
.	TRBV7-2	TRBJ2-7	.	CASSSLVQTAYEQYF	TGTGCCAGCAGCTCCTTAGTACAGACAGCCTACGAGCAGTACTTC
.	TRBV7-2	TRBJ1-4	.	CASSLVATLDEKLFF	TGTGCCAGCAGCTTAGTCGCCACGTTAGATGAAAAACTGTTTTTT
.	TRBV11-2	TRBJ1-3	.	CASRAGEGLIDTIYF	TGTGCCAGCAGGGCGGGAGAGGGTCTTATCGACACCATATATTTT
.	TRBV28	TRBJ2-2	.	CASRNTGELFF	TGTGCCAGCAGGAACACCGGGGAGCTGTTTTTT
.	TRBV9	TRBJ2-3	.	CASSVGAPTDTQYF	TGTGCCAGCAGCGTTGGCGCACCCACAGATACGCAGTATTTT
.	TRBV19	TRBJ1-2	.	CASTAGGYGYTF	TGTGCCAGCACGGCAGGAGGCTATGGCTACACCTTC
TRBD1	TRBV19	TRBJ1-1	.	CASSKGQGEANTEAFF	TGTGCCAGTAGTAAAGGACAGGGGGAGGCCAACACTGAAGCTTTCTTT
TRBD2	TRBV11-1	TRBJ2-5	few	CASSSWEGETQYF	TGTGCCAGCAGCTCCTGGGAGGGTGAGACCCAGTACTTC
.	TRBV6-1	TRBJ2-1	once	CASSEGQGSYNEQFF	TGTGCCAGCAGTGAAGGTCAGGGGTCCTACAATGAGCAGTTCTTC
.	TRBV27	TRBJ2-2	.	CASSLASGTVNTGELFF	TGTGCCAGCAGTTTAGCCTCCGGGACGGTGAACACCGGGGAGCTGTTTTTT
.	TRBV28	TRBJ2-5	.	CASSPAGGHGTQYF	TGTGCCAGCAGTCCCGCTGGGGGGCACGGGACCCAGTACTTC
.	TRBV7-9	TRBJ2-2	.	CASSLDPNTGELFF	TGTGCCAGCAGCTTAGATCCGAACACCGGGGAGCTGTTTTTT
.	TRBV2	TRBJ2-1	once	CASVGQFYNEQFF	TGTGCCAGCGTCGGACAGTTCTACAATGAGCAGTTCTTC
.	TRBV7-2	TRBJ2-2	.	CASSLDPRGGELFF	TGTGCCAGCAGCTTAGACCCACGGGGCGGGGAGCTGTTTTTT
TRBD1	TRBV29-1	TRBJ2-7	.	CSGTGESSEQYF	TGCAGCGGGACAGGGGAATCTAGCGAGCAGTACTTC
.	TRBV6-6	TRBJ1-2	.	CASRPGGEGYGYTF	TGTGCCAGCAGACCCGGGGGGGAGGGCTATGGCTACACCTTC
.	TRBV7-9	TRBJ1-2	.	CASSLMEFYGYTF	TGTGCCAGCAGCTTAATGGAATTCTATGGCTACACCTTC